The clone carrying this T cell receptor beta chain was observed a few times. The data originate from a study of T cells after yellow fever vaccination. Study at large: Those fractions that held only low numbers of cells were prepared using the SMART-Seq v4 Ultra Low Input RNA kit.

V was trimmed by 1 base and J by 0 bases, leaving 19 bases between them. CDR1 is SSHAT and CDR2 is FNYEAQ in the germline V gene (reference sequence). The CDR3 has 19 amino acids. TCRdb called the 5' RACE reads again in MiXCR, with one record for every CDR3 protein. The sample contains 300,000 or so distinct CDR3 sequences, approximately 3.9% of which appear only once. The gene calls are TRBV7-7 and TRBJ1-3; D might be TRBD1 (5 bases). The sequenced sample was PBMCs, obtained 5 days after the yellow fever booster vaccination. The clonotype originates from a man aged 18 to 30 who received the YFV17D yellow fever vaccine. CDR3 in DNA: TGTGCCAGCAGCTTAGGAAGGGCAGGGAGGACCAGCTCTGGAAACACCATATATTTT. This encodes CASSLGRAGRTSSGNTIYF.